Presented here are 2 T cell receptor beta chains from one specimen sequenced in a study of identical twins. TCRdb recomputed calls from the 5' RACE reads with MiXCR, one row per CDR3 protein. The repertoire has 510,000 or so distinct CDR3 sequences, approximately 14% of them found once; the top ten carry nearly 0.45%. These data were also filed under a second study, of yellow fever vaccine responses in identical twins.

Sequencing was performed on CD4+ T cells sorted from blood. The source is a woman younger than 30 in good health.

The rearrangement joins TRBV7-3 to TRBJ2-2; 8 bases are a match to TRBD1. V was clipped by 2 bases and J by 0 bases; unmatched bases: 11. The CDR3 loop spans 19 amino acids. Per germline, CDR1 SGHTA and CDR2 FQGTGA. The CDR3 DNA is TGTGCCAGCAGCTTATTATTCGGGACAGGCCCCGCGAACACCGGGGAGCTGTTTTTT. Protein product: CASSLLFGTGPANTGELFF.

This clonotype has just a few counts. The chain employs TRBV7-9 and TRBJ2-7; 9 nucleotides match TRBD2. The ends lost 0 bases at V and 13 bases at J; junction bases unmatched: 4. From germline, CDR1 is SEHNR and CDR2 FQNEAQ (reference sequence). The CDR3 totals 12 residues. CDR3 residues: CASSLAREGRYF. The CDR3 nucleotides read TGTGCCAGCAGCTTAGCGCGGGAGGGCCGATACTTC.